This record covers a single TCR beta chain. The antigen remains unidentified. With 60 Vbeta and 13 Jbeta primers, the PCR was carried out. The protocol was immunoSEQ multiplex PCR, while the TCRdb copy is restricted to in-frame clones and leaves out a portion. The sample's table shows about 130,000 clones. Though probably carrying unrecorded immune exposures, donors were nominally healthy at sampling. The CDR3 extends over 16 amino acids. The V gene end was trimmed by 2 bases and the J gene end by 2 bases; junction bases not matched to a gene: 8. CDR1 is SGHRS and CDR2 is YFSETQ in the germline V gene. This sample was included in a study of cytomegalovirus exposure and HLA in healthy donors. Notes on the study in general: According to reports, the classifier identified cytomegalovirus status with high specificity and sensitivity. When analyzed later, a missense DCLRE1C variant was found to be linked to TCR beta V- and J-gene trimming.

The TCR sequence derives from a middle-aged woman in good health and CMV-seronegative. The gene calls are TRBV5-1 and TRBJ2-5, with 8 bases identical to TRBD1. The specimen was PBMCs. In nucleotides, the CDR3 is TGCGCCAGCAGCTTTCAGGGGGCGAGCACGCAAGAGACCCAGTACTTC. Translation: CASSFQGASTQETQYF.